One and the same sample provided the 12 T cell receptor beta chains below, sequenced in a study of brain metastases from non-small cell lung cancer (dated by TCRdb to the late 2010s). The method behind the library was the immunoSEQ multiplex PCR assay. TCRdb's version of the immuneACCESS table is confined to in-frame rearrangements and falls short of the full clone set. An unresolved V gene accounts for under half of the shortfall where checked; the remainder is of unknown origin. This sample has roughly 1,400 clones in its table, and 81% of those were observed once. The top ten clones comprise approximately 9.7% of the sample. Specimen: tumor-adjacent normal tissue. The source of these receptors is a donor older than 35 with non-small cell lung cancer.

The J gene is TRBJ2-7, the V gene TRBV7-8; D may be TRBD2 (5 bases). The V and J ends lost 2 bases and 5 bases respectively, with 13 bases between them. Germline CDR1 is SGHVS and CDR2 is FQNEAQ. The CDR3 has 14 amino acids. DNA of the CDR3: TGTGCCAGCAGCTTAACGGGGAGTCTGGACGAGCAGTACTTC. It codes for CASSLTGSLDEQYF. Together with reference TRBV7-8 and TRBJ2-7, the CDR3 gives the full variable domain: GAGVSQSPRYKVAKRGQDVALRCDPISGHVSLFWYQQALGQGPEFLTYFQNEAQLDKSGLPSDRFFAERPEGSVSTLKIQRTQQEDSAVYLCASSLTGSLDEQYFGPGTRLTVT.

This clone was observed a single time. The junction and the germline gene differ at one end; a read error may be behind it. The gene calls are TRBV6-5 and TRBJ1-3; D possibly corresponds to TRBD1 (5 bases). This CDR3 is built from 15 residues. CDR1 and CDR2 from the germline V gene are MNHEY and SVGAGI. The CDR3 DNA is TGTGCCAGCAGACCCACTCTCGCAGGGTCAAACATCATATATTTT. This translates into CASRPTLAGSNIIYF.

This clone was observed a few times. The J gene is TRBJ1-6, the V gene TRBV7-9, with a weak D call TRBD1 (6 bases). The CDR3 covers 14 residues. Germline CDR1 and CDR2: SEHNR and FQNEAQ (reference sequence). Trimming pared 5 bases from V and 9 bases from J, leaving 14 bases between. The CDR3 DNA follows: TGTGCCAGCAGCCCCGGACAGAAGTTTTCACCCCTCCACTTT. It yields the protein CASSPGQKFSPLHF.

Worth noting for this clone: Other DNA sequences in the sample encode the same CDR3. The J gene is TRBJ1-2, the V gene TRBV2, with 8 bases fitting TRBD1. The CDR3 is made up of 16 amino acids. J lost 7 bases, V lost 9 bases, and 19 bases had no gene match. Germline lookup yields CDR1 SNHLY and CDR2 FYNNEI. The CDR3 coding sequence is TGTGCCAGTAGTTACCCGGGACAGGCCCTTCTGGGTGGCTACACCTTC. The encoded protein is CASSYPGQALLGGYTF. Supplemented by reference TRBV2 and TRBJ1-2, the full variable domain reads EPEVTQTPSHQVTQMGQEVILRCVPISNHLYFYWYRQILGQKVEFLVSFYNNEISEKSEIFDDQFSVERPDGSNFTLKIRSTKLEDSAMYFCASSYPGQALLGGYTFGSGTRLTVV.

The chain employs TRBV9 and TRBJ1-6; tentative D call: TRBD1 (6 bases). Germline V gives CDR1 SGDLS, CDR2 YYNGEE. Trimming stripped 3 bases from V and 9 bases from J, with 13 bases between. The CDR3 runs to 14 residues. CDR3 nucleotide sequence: TGTGCCAGCAGCGCGGAGGGGGGAACTTCACCCCTCCACTTT. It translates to CASSAEGGTSPLHF. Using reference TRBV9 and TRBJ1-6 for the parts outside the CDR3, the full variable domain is DSGVTQTPKHLITATGQRVTLRCSPRSGDLSVYWYQQSLDQGLQFLIQYYNGEERAKGNILERFSAQQFPDLHSELNLSSLELGDSALYFCASSAEGGTSPLHFGNGTRLTVT.

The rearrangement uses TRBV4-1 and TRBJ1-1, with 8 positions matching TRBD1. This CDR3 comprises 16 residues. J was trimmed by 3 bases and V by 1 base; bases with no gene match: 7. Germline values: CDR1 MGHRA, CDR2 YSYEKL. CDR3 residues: CASSQGNQGADTEAFF. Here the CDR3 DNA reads TGCGCCAGCAGCCAAGGTAATCAGGGGGCGGACACTGAAGCTTTCTTT.

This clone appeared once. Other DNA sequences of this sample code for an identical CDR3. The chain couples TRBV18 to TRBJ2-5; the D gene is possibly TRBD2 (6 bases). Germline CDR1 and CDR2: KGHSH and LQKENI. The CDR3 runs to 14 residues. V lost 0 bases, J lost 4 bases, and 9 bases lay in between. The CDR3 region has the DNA TGTGCCAGCTCACCACCCACTAGCCGAGAGACCCAGTACTTC. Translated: CASSPPTSRETQYF.

CDR3 amino acids: CASSRRQDYEQYF. As DNA, the CDR3 is TGTGCCAGCAGCAGACGTCAGGACTACGAGCAGTACTTC. This sequence joins TRBV27 and TRBJ2-7; the D is unclear. Trimming shortened V by 6 bases and J by 3 bases, and 12 bases separated the two germline ends. Germline values: CDR1 MNHEY, CDR2 SMNVEV (reference sequence). The CDR3 totals 13 residues.

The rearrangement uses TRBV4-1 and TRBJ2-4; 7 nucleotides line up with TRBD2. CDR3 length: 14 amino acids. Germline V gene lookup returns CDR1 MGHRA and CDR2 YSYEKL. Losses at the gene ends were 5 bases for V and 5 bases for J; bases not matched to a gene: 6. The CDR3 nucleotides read TGCGCCAGCAGCTTCCCGGGGGGAGAAAACATTCAGTACTTC. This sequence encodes CASSFPGGENIQYF.

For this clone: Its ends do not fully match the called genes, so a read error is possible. CDR3 in amino acids: CASSEDPSGSGSYEQYF. CDR3 bases: TGTGCCAGCAGCGAAGACCCTAGCGGGAGCGGTTCCTACGAACAGTACTTC. This sequence joins TRBV9 and TRBJ2-7, with 10 bases matching TRBD2. CDR1 is SGDLS and CDR2 is YYNGEE in the germline V gene. The CDR3 extends over 17 amino acids. Full variable domain (remainder filled in from reference TRBV9 and TRBJ2-7): DSGVTQTPKHLITATGQRVTLRCSPRSGDLSVYWYQQSLDQGLQFLIQYYNGEERAKGNILERFSAQQFPDLHSELNLSSLELGDSALYFCASSEDPSGSGSYEQYFGPGTRLTVT.

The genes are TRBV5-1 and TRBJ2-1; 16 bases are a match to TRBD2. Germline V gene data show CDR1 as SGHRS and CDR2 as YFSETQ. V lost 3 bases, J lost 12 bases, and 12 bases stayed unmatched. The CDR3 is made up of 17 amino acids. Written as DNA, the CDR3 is TGCGCCAGCAGCTCGGGACTAGCGGGAGGGTCTGGAGTGCGGCAGTTCTTC. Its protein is CASSSGLAGGSGVRQFF.

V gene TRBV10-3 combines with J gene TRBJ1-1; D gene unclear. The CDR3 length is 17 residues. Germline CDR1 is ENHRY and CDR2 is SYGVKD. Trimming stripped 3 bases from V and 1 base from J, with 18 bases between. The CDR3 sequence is CAISDPFRGRRNTEAFF. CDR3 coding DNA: TGTGCCATCAGTGATCCTTTTCGGGGTAGGAGGAACACTGAAGCTTTCTTT.